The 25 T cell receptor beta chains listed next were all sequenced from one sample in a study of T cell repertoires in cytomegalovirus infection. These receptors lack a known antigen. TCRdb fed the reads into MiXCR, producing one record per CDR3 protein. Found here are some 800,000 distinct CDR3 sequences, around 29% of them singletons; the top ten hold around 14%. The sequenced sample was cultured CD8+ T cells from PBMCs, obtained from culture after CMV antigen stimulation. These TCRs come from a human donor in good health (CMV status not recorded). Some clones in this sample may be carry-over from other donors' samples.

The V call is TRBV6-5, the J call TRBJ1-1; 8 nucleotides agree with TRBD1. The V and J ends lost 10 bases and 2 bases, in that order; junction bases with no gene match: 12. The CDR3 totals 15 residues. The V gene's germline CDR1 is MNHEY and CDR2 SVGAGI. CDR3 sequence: CATLPRTGLNTEAFF. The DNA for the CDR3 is TGTGCCACCCTACCAAGGACAGGGCTAAACACTGAAGCTTTCTTT.

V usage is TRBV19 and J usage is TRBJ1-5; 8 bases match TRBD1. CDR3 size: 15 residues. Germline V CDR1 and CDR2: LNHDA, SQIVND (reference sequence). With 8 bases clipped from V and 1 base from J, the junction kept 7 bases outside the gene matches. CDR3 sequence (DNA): TGTGCCAGTCAGGACAGGGAATACAGCAATCAGCCCCAGCATTTT. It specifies CASQDREYSNQPQHF.

The CDR3 coding sequence is TGTGCCAGCAGCACTAGACCAGGGGCAGAGACCCAGTACTTC. It encodes CASSTRPGAETQYF. The V and J genes are TRBV7-9 and TRBJ2-5, with a possible D match to TRBD1 (6 bases). With 5 bases removed from V and 4 bases from J, the gap between germline ends came to 14 bases. The V gene's germline CDR1 is SEHNR and CDR2 FQNEAQ (reference sequence). This CDR3 spans 14 amino acids.

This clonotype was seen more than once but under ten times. This CDR3 is CASKTGYLSAEAFF. DNA for the CDR3: TGTGCCAGCAAGACAGGGTATTTGTCAGCTGAAGCTTTCTTT. This chain uses TRBV6-2 or TRBV6-3 with TRBJ1-1; 7 nucleotides line up with TRBD1. Germline-derived CDR1 and CDR2 are MNHEY and SVGEGT. This CDR3 spans 14 amino acids. After removal of 7 bases from V and 6 bases from J, the junction contained 11 bases not matched to a gene.

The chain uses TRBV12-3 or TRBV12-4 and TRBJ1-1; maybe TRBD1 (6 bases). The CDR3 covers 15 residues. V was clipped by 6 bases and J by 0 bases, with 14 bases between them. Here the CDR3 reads CASSGSRGLNTEAFF. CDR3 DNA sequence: TGTGCCAGCAGCGGATCCAGGGGCCTGAACACTGAAGCTTTCTTT.

This CDR3 is CASSARLGQGGGELFF. CDR3 in DNA: TGTGCCAGCAGCGCCCGACTGGGACAGGGCGGCGGGGAGCTGTTTTTT. The chain uses TRBV11-3 and TRBJ2-2; 9 bases are shared with TRBD1. The CDR3 has 16 residues. The germline gives CDR1 SGHNT, CDR2 YENEEA. V lost 5 bases to trimming and J lost 7 bases; unmatched junction nucleotides: 11.

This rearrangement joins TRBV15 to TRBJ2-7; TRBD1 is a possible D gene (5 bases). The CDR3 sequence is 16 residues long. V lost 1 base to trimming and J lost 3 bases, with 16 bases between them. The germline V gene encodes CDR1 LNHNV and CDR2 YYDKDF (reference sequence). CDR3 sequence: CATSRGIPYRNYEQYV. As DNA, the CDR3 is TGTGCCACCAGCAGAGGTATCCCCTACAGGAACTACGAGCAGTACGTC.

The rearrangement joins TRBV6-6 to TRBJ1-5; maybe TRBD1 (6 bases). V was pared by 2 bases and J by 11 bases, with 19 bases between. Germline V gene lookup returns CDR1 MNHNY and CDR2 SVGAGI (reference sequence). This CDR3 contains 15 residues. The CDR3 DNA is TGTGCCAGCAGTTACGTGGACAGCCCCAATGAGTCCCAGCATTTT. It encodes CASSYVDSPNESQHF.

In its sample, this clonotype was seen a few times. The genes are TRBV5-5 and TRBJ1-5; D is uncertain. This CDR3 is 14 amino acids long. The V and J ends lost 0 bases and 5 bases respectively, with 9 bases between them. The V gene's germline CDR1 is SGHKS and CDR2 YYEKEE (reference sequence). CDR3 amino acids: CASSLDSLDQPQHF. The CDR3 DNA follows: TGTGCCAGCAGCTTGGACTCGCTAGATCAGCCCCAGCATTTT.

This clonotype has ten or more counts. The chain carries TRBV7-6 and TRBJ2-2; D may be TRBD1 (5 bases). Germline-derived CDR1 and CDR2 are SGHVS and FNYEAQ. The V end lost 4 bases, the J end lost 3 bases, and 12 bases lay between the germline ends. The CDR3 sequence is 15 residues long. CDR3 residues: CASSYQGGYTGELFF. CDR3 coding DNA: TGTGCCAGCAGCTACCAGGGTGGTTACACCGGGGAGCTGTTTTTT. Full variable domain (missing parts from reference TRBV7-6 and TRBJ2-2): GAGVSQSPRYKVTKRGQDVALRCDPISGHVSLYWYRQALGQGPEFLTYFNYEAQQDKSGLPNDRFSAERPEGSISTLTIQRTEQRDSAMYRCASSYQGGYTGELFFGEGSRLTVL.

CDR3 nucleotide sequence: TGTGCCAGCAGTGAGTTTTGGACTAGCGGAATCTACAATGAGCAGTTCTTC. This sequence encodes CASSEFWTSGIYNEQFF. The V and J genes are TRBV2 and TRBJ2-1, with TRBD2 matching 10 bases. The germline V gene has CDR1 SNHLY and CDR2 FYNNEI. This CDR3 has 17 amino acids. V gave up 3 bases and J gave up 3 bases; unmatched junction bases: 8. Variable domain in full (rest from reference TRBV2 and TRBJ2-1): EPEVTQTPSHQVTQMGQEVILRCVPISNHLYFYWYRQILGQKVEFLVSFYNNEISEKSEIFDDQFSVERPDGSNFTLKIRSTKLEDSAMYFCASSEFWTSGIYNEQFFGPGTRLTVL.

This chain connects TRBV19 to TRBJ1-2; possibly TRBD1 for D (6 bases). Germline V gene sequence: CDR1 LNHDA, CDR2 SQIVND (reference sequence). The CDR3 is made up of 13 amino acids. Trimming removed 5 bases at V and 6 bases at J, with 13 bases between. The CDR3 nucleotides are TGTGCCAGTAGTCCCGACACAGGGAATGGCTACACCTTC. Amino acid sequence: CASSPDTGNGYTF.

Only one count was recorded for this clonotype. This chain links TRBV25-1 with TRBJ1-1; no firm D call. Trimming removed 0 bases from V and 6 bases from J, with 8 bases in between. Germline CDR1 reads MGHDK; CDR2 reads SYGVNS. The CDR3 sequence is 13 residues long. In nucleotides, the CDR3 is TGTGCCAGCAGTGAATATACGGGCCCTGAAGCTTTCTTT. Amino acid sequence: CASSEYTGPEAFF.

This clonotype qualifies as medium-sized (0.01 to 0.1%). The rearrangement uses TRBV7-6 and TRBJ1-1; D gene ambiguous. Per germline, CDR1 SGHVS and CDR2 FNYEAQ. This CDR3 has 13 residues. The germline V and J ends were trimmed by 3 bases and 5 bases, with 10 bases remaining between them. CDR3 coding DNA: TGTGCCAGCAGCTTGGCTAAGGAGACTGAAGCTTTCTTT. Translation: CASSLAKETEAFF.

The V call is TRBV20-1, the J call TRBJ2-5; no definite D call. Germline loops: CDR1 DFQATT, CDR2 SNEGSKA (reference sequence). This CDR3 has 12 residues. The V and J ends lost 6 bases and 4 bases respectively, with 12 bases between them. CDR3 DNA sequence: TGCAGTGCCCCTCTGGGCGCAGAGACCCAGTACTTC. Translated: CSAPLGAETQYF.

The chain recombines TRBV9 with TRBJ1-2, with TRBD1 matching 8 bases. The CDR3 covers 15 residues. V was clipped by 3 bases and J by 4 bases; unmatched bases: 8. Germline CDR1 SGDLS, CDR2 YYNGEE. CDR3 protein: CASSEDRAGGYGYTF. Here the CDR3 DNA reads TGTGCCAGCAGCGAGGACAGGGCGGGTGGCTATGGCTACACCTTC.

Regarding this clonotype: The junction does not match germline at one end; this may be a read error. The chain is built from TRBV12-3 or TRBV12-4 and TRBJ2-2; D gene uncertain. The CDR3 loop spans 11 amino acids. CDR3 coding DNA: TGTGTCAGCACCGCGGCCGGGGAGCTGTTTTTT. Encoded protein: CVSTAAGELFF.

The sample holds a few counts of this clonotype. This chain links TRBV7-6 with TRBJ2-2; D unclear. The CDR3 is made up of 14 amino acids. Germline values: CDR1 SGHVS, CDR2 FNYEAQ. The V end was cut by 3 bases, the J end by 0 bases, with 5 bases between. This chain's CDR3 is CASSFRTNTGELFF. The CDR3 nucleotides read TGTGCCAGCAGCTTTCGTACGAACACCGGGGAGCTGTTTTTT. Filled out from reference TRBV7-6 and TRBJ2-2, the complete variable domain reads GAGVSQSPRYKVTKRGQDVALRCDPISGHVSLYWYRQALGQGPEFLTYFNYEAQQDKSGLPNDRFSAERPEGSISTLTIQRTEQRDSAMYRCASSFRTNTGELFFGEGSRLTVL.

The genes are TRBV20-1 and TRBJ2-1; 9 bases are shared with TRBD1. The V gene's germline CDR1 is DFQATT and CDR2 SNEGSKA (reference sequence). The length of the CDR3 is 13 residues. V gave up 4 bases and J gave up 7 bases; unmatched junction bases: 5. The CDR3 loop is CSATWDRANEQFF. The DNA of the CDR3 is TGCAGTGCTACCTGGGACAGGGCAAATGAGCAGTTCTTC.

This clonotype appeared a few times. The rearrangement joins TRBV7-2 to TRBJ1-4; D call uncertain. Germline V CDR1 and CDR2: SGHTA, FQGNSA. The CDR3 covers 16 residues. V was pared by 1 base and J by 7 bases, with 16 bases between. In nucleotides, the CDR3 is TGTGCCAGCAGCTTAGGGTCGCAAGGGCGGGGTGAAAAACTGTTTTTT. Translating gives CASSLGSQGRGEKLFF.

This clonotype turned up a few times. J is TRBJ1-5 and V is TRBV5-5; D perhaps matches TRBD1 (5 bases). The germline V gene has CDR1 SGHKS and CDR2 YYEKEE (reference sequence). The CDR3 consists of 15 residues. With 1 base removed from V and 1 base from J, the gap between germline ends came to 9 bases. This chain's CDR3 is CASSLQGRSNQPQHF. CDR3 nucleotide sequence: TGTGCCAGCAGCTTGCAGGGACGAAGCAATCAGCCCCAGCATTTT.

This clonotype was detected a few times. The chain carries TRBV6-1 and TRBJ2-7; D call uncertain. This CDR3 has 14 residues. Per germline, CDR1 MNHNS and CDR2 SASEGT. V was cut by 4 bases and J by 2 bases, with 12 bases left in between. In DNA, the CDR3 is TGTGCCAGCAGTGTAAGAGGTTCCCCCTACGAGCAGTACTTC. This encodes CASSVRGSPYEQYF.

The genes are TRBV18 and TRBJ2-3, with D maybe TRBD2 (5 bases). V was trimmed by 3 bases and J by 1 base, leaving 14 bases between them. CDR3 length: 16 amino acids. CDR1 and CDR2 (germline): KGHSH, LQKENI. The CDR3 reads CASSPNGGLGTDTQYF. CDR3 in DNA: TGTGCCAGCTCACCCAATGGCGGGTTAGGCACAGATACGCAGTATTTT. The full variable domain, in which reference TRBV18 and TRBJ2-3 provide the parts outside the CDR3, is NAGVMQNPRHLVRRRGQEARLRCSPMKGHSHVYWYRQLPEEGLKFMVYLQKENIIDESGMPKERFSAEFPKEGPSILRIQQVVRGDSAAYFCASSPNGGLGTDTQYFGPGTRLTVL.

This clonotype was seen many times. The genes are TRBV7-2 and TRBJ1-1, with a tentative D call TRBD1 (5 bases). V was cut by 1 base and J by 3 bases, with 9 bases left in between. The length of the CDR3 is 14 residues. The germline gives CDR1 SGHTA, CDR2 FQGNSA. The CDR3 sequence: CASSLGGAYTEAFF. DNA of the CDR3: TGTGCCAGCAGCTTAGGGGGCGCGTACACTGAAGCTTTCTTT.

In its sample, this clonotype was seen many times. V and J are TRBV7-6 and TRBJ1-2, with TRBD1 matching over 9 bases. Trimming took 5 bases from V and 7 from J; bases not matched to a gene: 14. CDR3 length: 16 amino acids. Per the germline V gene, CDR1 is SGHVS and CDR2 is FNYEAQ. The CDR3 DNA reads TGTGCCAGCAGCCCTACCCCTGGGACAGGGTACTTTGGCTACACCTTC. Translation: CASSPTPGTGYFGYTF.